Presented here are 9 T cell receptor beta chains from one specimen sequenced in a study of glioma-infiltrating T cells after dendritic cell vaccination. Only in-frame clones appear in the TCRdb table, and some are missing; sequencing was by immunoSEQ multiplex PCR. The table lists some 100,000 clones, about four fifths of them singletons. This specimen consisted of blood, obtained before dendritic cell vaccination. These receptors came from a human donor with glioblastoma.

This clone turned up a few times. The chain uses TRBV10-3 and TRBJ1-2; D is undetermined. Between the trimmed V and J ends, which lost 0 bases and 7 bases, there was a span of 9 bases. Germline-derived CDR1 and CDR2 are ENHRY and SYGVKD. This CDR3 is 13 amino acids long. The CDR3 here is CAISESGDAGYTF. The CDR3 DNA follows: TGTGCCATCAGTGAGTCTGGAGATGCTGGCTACACCTTC.

As DNA, the CDR3 is TGTGCCAGCAGTACCGACAGGGGGATAAGGAACACTGAAGCTTTCTTT. It yields the protein CASSTDRGIRNTEAFF. V usage is TRBV27 and J usage is TRBJ1-1; 9 bases align to TRBD1. Germline CDR1 is MNHEY and CDR2 is SMNVEV (reference sequence). CDR3 length: 16 residues. V lost 5 bases to trimming and J lost 1 base; unmatched junction nucleotides: 8.

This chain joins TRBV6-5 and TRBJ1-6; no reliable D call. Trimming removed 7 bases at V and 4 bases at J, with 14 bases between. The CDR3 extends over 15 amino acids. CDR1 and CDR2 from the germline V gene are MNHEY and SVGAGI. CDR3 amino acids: CASTPNSGYNSPLHF. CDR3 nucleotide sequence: TGTGCCAGCACACCGAATAGCGGGTATAATTCACCCCTCCACTTT.

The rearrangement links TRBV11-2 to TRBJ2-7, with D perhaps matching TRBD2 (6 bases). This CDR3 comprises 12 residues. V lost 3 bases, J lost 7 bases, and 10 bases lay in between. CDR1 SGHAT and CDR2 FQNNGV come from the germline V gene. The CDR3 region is CASSLEGGEQYF. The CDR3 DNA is TGTGCCAGCAGCTTGGAGGGCGGTGAGCAGTACTTC.

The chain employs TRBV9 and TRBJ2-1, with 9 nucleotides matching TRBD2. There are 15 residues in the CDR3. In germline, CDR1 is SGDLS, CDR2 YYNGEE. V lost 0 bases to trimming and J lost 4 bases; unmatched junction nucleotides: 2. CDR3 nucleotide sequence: TGTGCCAGCAGCGTAGACCTAGCGGGATACAATGAGCAGTTCTTC. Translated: CASSVDLAGYNEQFF.

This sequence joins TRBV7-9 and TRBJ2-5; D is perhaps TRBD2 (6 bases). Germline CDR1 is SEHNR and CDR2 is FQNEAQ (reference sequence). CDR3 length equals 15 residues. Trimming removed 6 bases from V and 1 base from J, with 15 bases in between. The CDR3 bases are TGTGCCAGCAGTCCCCGCGGGGTTTCCCAAGAGACCCAGTACTTC. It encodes CASSPRGVSQETQYF.

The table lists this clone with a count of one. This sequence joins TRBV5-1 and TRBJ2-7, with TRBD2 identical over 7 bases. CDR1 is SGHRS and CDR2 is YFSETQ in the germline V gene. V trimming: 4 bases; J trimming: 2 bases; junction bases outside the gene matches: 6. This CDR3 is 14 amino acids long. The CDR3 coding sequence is TGCGCCAGCAGCGCCGGGACTACTACCTACGAGCAGTACTTC. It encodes CASSAGTTTYEQYF.

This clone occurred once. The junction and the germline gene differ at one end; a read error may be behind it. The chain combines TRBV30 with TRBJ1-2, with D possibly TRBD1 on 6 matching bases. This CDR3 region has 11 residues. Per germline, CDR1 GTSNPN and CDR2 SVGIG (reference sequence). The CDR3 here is CAWSVRGDKYF. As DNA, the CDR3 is TGTGCCTGGAGTGTACGAGGGGACAAGTACTTC.

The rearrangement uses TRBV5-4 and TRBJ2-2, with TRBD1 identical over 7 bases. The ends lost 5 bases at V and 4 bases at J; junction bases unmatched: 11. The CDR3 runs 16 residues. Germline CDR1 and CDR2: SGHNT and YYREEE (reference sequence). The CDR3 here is CASSSTGTVSTGELFF. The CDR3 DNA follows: TGTGCCAGCAGTTCGACAGGGACGGTGAGCACCGGGGAGCTGTTTTTT. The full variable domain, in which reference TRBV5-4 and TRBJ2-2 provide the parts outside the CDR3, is ETGVTQSPTHLIKTRGQQVTLRCSSQSGHNTVSWYQQALGQGPQFIFQYYREEENGRGNFPPRFSGLQFPNYSSELNVNALELDDSALYLCASSSTGTVSTGELFFGEGSRLTVL.